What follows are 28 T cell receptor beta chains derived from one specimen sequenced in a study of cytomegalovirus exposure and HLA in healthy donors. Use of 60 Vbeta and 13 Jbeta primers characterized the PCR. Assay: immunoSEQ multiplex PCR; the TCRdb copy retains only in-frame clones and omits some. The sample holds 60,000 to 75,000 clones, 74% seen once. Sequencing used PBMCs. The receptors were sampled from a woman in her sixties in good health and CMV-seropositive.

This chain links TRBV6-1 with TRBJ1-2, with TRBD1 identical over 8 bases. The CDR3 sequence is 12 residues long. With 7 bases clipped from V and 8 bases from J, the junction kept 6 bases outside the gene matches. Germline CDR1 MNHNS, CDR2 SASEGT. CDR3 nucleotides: TGTGCCAGCAATAAACAGGGGGGAGGCTACACCTTC. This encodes CASNKQGGGYTF.

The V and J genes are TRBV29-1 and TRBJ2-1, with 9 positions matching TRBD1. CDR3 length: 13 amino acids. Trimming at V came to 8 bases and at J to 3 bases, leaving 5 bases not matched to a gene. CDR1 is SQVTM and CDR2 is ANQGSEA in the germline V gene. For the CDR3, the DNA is TGCAGCTCAAAGGGACAGGGCTACAATGAGCAGTTCTTC. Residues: CSSKGQGYNEQFF.

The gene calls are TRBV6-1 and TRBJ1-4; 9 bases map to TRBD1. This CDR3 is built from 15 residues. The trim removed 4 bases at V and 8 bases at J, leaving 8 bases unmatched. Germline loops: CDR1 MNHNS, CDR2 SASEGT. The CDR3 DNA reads TGTGCCAGCAGTGTGGGACAGGGACGGAACGAAAAACTGTTTTTT. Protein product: CASSVGQGRNEKLFF.

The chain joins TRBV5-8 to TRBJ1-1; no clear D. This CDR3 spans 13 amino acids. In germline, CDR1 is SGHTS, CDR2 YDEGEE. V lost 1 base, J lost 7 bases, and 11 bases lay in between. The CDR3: CASSLMVGVEAFF. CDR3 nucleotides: TGTGCCAGCAGCTTGATGGTTGGAGTTGAAGCTTTCTTT.

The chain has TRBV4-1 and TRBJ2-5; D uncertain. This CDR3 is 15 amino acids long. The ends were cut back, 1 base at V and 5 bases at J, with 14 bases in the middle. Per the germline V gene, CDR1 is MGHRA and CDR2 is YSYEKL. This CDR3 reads CASSQAPDIWETQYF. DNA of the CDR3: TGCGCCAGCAGCCAAGCCCCAGATATTTGGGAGACCCAGTACTTC.

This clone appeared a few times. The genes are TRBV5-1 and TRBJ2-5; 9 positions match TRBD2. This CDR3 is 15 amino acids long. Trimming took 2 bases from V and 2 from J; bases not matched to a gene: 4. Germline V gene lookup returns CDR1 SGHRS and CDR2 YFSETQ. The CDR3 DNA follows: TGCGCCAGCAGCTTAGTTAGCGGGGGACAAGAGACCCAGTACTTC. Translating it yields CASSLVSGGQETQYF. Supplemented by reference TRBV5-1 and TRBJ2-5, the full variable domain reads KAGVTQTPRYLIKTRGQQVTLSCSPISGHRSVSWYQQTPGQGLQFLFEYFSETQRNKGNFPGRFSGRQFSNSRSEMNVSTLELGDSALYLCASSLVSGGQETQYFGPGTRLLVL.

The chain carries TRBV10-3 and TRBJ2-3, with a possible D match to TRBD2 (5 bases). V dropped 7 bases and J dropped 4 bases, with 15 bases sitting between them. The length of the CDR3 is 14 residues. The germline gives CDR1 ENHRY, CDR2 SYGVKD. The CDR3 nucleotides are TGTGCCATCAAAGGAGGAGTGGAGGCAGATACGCAGTATTTT. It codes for CAIKGGVEADTQYF.

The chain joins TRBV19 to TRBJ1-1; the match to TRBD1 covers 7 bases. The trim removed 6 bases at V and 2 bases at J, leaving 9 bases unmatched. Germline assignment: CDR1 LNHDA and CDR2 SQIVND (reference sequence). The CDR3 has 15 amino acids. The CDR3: CASSQGVGVNTEAFF. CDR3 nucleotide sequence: TGTGCCAGTAGCCAGGGGGTAGGGGTTAACACTGAAGCTTTCTTT.

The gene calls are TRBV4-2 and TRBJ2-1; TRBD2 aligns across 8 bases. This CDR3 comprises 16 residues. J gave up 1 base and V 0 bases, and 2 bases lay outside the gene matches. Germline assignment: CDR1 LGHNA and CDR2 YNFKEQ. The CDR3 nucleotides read TGTGCCAGCAGCCAAGATGGACTAGCTTCCTACAATGAGCAGTTCTTC. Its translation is CASSQDGLASYNEQFF.

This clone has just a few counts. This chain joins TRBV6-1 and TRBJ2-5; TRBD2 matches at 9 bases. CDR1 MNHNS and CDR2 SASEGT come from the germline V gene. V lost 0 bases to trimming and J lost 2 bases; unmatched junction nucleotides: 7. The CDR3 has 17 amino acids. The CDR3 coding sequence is TGTGCCAGCAGTGAAGCGCGGGCGGGAGGGAGTCAAGAGACCCAGTACTTC. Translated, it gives CASSEARAGGSQETQYF.

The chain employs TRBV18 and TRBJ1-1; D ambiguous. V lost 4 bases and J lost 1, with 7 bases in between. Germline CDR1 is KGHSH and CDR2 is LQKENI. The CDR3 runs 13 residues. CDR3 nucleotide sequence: TGTGCCAGCTCACTAACACCGAACACTGAAGCTTTCTTT. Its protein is CASSLTPNTEAFF. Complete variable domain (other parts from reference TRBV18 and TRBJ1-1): NAGVMQNPRHLVRRRGQEARLRCSPMKGHSHVYWYRQLPEEGLKFMVYLQKENIIDESGMPKERFSAEFPKEGPSILRIQQVVRGDSAAYFCASSLTPNTEAFFGQGTRLTVV.

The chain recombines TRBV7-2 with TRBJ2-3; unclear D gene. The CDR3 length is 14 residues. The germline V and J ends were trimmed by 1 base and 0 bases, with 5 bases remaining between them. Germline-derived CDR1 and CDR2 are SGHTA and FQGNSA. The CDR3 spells CASSLELSTDTQYF. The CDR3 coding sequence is TGTGCCAGCAGCTTAGAGCTTAGCACAGATACGCAGTATTTT.

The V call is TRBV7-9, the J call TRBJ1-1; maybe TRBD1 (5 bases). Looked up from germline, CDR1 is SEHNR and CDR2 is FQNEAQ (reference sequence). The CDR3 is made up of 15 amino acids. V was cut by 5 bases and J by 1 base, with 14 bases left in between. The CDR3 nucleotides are TGTGCCAGCAGCCTGCAGGGATCGGCGAACACTGAAGCTTTCTTT. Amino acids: CASSLQGSANTEAFF.

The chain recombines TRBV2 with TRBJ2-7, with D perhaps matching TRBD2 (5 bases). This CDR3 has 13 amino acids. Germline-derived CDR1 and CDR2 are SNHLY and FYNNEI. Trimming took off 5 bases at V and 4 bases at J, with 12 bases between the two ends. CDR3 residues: CASSLDRTYEQYF. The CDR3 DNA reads TGTGCCAGCAGTCTTGATAGGACTTACGAGCAGTACTTC.

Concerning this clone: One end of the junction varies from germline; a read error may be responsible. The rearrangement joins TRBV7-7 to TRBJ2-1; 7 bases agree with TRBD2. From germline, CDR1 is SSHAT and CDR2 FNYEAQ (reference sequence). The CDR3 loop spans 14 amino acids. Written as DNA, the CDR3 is TGTGCTAGCAGCTCCAGCGGGGCCTACAATGAGCAGTTCTTC. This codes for CASSSSGAYNEQFF.

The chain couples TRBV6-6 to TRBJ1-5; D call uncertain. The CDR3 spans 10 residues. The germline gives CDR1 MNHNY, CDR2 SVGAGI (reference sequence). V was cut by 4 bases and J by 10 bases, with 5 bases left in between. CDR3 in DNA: TGTGCCAGCAGTTCCCAACCCCAGCATTTT. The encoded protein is CASSSQPQHF.

The CDR3 is CASRPRGGLNTEAFF. The CDR3 DNA is TGTGCCAGCAGGCCCCGGGGAGGATTGAACACTGAAGCTTTCTTT. V is TRBV2 and J is TRBJ1-1, with unresolved D. V lost 6 bases, J lost 0 bases, and 14 bases lay in between. CDR3 length equals 15 residues. Per germline, CDR1 SNHLY and CDR2 FYNNEI.

For the CDR3, the DNA is TGTGCCAGCAGCTCCCAACTTGGTGAGCAGTTCTTC. Amino acid sequence: CASSSQLGEQFF. The rearrangement links TRBV7-8 to TRBJ2-1, with unresolved D. The CDR3 is 12 amino acids. Germline V gene sequence: CDR1 SGHVS, CDR2 FQNEAQ. V lost 4 bases, J lost 9 bases, and 10 bases lay in between.

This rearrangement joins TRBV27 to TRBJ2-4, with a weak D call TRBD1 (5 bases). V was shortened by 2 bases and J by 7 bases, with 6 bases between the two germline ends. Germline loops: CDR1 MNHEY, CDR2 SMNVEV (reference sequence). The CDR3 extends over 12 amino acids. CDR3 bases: TGTGCCAGCAGTTTAACAGGCAACATTCAGTACTTC. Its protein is CASSLTGNIQYF.

The CDR3 loop is CASSYGQGGNTIYF. CDR3 DNA: TGTGCCAGCAGTTACGGGCAGGGTGGGAACACCATATATTTT. The chain carries TRBV6-5 and TRBJ1-3; tentative D call: TRBD1 (5 bases). Trimming stripped 2 bases from V and 7 bases from J, with 12 bases between. The germline CDR1 and CDR2 sequences are MNHEY and SVGAGI. This CDR3 is 14 amino acids long.

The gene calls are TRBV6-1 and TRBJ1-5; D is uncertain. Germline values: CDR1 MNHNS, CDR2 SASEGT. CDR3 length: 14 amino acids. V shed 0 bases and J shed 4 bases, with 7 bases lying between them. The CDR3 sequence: CASSEARRNQPQHF. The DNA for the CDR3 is TGTGCCAGCAGTGAAGCGAGGAGGAATCAGCCCCAGCATTTT.

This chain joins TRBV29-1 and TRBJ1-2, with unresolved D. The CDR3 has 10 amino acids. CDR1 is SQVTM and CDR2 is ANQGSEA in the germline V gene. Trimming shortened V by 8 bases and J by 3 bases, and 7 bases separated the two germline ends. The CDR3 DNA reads TGCAGCTCGGAGGACTATGGCTACACCTTC. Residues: CSSEDYGYTF. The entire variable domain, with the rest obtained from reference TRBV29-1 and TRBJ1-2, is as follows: SAVISQKPSRDICQRGTSLTIQCQVDSQVTMMFWYRQQPGQSLTLIATANQGSEATYESGFVIDKFPISRPNLTFSTLTVSNMSPEDSSIYLCSSEDYGYTFGSGTRLTVV.

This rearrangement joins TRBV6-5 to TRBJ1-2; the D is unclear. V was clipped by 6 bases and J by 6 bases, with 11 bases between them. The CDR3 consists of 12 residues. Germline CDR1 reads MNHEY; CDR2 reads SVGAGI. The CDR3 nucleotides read TGTGCCAGCAGAAACTCGGGAAATGGCTACACCTTC. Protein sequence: CASRNSGNGYTF.

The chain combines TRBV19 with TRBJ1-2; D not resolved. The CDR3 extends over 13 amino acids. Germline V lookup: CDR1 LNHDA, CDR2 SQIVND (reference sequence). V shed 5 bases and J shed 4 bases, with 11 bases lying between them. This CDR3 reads CASSFLGLYGYTF. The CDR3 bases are TGTGCCAGTAGTTTCCTCGGTCTCTATGGCTACACCTTC.

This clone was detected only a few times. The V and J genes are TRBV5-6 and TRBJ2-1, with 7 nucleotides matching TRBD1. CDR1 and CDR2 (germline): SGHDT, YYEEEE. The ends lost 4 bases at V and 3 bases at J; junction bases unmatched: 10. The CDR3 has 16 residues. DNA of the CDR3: TGTGCCAGCAGCCTCCGCCGACAGGGATACTACAATGAGCAGTTCTTC. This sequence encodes CASSLRRQGYYNEQFF.

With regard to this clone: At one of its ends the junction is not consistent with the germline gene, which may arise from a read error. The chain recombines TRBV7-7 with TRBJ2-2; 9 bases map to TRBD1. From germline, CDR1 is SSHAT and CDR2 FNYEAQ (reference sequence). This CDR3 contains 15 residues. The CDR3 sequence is CASSRGQGNTGELFF. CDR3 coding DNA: TGTGCTAGCAGCCGGGGACAGGGAAACACCGGGGAGCTGTTTTTT.

CDR3 DNA sequence: TGTGCCAGCAGCCAGGACTCTTCCTACGAGCAGTACTTC. Its protein product is CASSQDSSYEQYF. The V call is TRBV6-5, the J call TRBJ2-7; maybe TRBD2 (5 bases). V lost 6 bases to trimming and J lost 1 base, with 10 bases between them. The CDR3 loop spans 13 amino acids. In germline, CDR1 is MNHEY, CDR2 SVGAGI.

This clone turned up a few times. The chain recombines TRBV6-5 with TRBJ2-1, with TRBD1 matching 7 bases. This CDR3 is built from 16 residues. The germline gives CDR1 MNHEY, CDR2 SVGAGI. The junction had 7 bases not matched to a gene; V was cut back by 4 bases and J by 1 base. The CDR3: CASSSDREFSYNEQFF. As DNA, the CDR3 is TGTGCCAGCAGTTCAGACAGGGAATTTTCCTACAATGAGCAGTTCTTC.